This is a list of T cell receptor beta chains from one sample in a study of T cell clones after liver transplantation. Libraries were prepared by immunoSEQ multiplex PCR; TCRdb keeps only in-frame clonotypes and omits some of them. Among tens of thousands of clones, 75% to 85% were seen once, and the ten largest hold 0.79%. This sample comprised CD4+ T cells from blood, obtained 12 months after liver transplant. These receptor sequences come from a human patient who received a liver transplant. The graft donor may have given rise to some T cells. CDR3s include the opening cysteine and the closing phenylalanine or tryptophan. Each record gives: J gene, CDR3 length, V gene, CDR3 protein.

TRBJ2-4	17	TRBV19	CASSIQFEGGAKNIQYF
TRBJ2-1	14	TRBV7-2	CASSPRSGRGEQFF
TRBJ2-3	11	TRBV7-2	CASGGADTQYF
TRBJ1-2	14	TRBV28	CASNPRGLVGGYTF
TRBJ2-5	14	TRBV9	CASSSQVNQETQYF
TRBJ2-3	12	TRBV19	CASSFGNVPWAF
TRBJ2-1	15	TRBV4-3	CASSQVGGRDREQFF
TRBJ1-3	13	TRBV4-3	CASSQDQGNTIYF
TRBJ2-5	13	TRBV9	CASSMGQGETQYF
TRBJ2-5	15	TRBV13	CASRSTGTAKETQYF
TRBJ1-2	12	TRBV18	CASSPQTAGYTF
TRBJ2-3	11	TRBV7-9	CASSPLGAQYF
TRBJ2-7	11	TRBV7-2	CASSRGYEQYF
TRBJ1-5	15	TRBV10-3	CASSEPGISNQPQHF
TRBJ1-5	14	TRBV6-5	CASSPRGGNQPQHF
TRBJ1-1	13	TRBV15	CATSRAENTEAFF
TRBJ1-5	14	TRBV2	CASSEVSGDQPQHF
TRBJ2-1	17	TRBV11-3	CASSLEPPGSPRYEQFF
TRBJ2-5	14	TRBV29-1	CSVESPRGRETQYF
TRBJ2-3	15	TRBV5-4	CASSSQAGVADTQYF
TRBJ1-5	17	TRBV28	CASSLAFFLASNQPQHF
TRBJ1-1	14	TRBV7-2	CASSLAGANTEAFF
TRBJ2-7	11	TRBV18	CASSEHHEQYF
TRBJ2-5	11	TRBV20-1	CRGTIQETQYF
TRBJ1-1	15	TRBV7-6	CASSRGQGANTEAFF
TRBJ2-7	15	TRBV19	CASSIRAGPAYEQYF
TRBJ2-1	17	TRBV7-8	CASSLESRATPRNEQFF
TRBJ1-1	16	TRBV5-1	CASSLHPGQANTEAFF